Shown below are 29 T cell receptor beta chains from a single sample sequenced in a study of T cells expressing NK-cell markers. TCRdb re-called the 5' RACE reads; one entry per CDR3 protein, DNA not given. The sample totals 200,000 to 300,000 distinct CDR3 sequences. The sequencing sample was made of blood T cells: a sorted CD56 or NKG2C T cell subset, CD4+ or CD8+ T cells, or bulk PBMC T cells (not recorded which). The origin of the receptors is a man aged 18 to 29 in good health.

This chain connects TRBV12-3 or TRBV12-4 to TRBJ2-5; as DNA is missing, the TRBD1 call by TCRdb cannot be tested. The CDR3 spans 14 residues. The CDR3 spells CASQDRGLQETQYF.

The rearrangement links TRBV11-2 to TRBJ1-2. Germline CDR1 SGHAT, CDR2 FQNNGV. The CDR3 is made up of 16 amino acids. The CDR3 region is CASSPIRTDDAGGYTF.

This chain uses TRBV19 with TRBJ2-3. The CDR3 is made up of 13 amino acids. Germline CDR1 and CDR2: LNHDA and SQIVND (reference sequence). The CDR3 protein is CASSSMWTDTQYF. Using reference TRBV19 and TRBJ2-3 for the parts outside the CDR3, the full variable domain is DGGITQSPKYLFRKEGQNVTLSCEQNLNHDAMYWYRQDPGQGLRLIYYSQIVNDFQKGDIAEGYSVSREKKESFPLTVTSAQKNPTAFYLCASSSMWTDTQYFGPGTRLTVL.

The J gene is TRBJ2-2, the V gene TRBV11-2. The CDR3 is 14 residues long. Germline loops: CDR1 SGHAT, CDR2 FQNNGV. The CDR3 loop is CASKTSRNTGELFF.

The chain links TRBV7-2 to TRBJ2-5; TCRdb gives TRBD2 as the D gene, but with no DNA this cannot be confirmed. Germline-derived CDR1 and CDR2 are SGHTA and FQGNSA. The CDR3 extends over 16 amino acids. The CDR3 loop is CASSLWSSGSKETQYF.

The genes are TRBV7-3 and TRBJ2-7; the D call of TRBD2 rests on TCRdb alone, since no DNA is present to check it. Looked up from germline, CDR1 is SGHTA and CDR2 is FQGTGA. The CDR3 has 14 residues. The CDR3 loop reads CASSYIAGPYEQYF.

This chain links TRBV10-3 with TRBJ1-1; there is no DNA to check the TCRdb D call of TRBD1. The CDR3 spans 14 residues. Germline V gene sequence: CDR1 ENHRY, CDR2 SYGVKD. CDR3 residues: CAISGSGTNTEAFF.

The chain couples TRBV5-6 to TRBJ2-3; the D call from TCRdb, TRBD1, cannot be confirmed without DNA. The CDR3 loop spans 15 amino acids. Germline V CDR1 and CDR2: SGHDT, YYEEEE. Here the CDR3 reads CASSATGTGVDTQYF.

J is TRBJ1-6 and V is TRBV20-1. The CDR3 runs to 14 residues. CDR1 is DFQATT, CDR2 SNEGSKA, per germline (reference sequence). The CDR3 sequence: CSARRRDVGSPLHF.

The chain recombines TRBV7-2 with TRBJ2-5; checking the TCRdb D call of TRBD1 is not possible without DNA. Per germline, CDR1 SGHTA and CDR2 FQGNSA. This CDR3 contains 14 residues. CDR3 loop: CASSNPERRETQYF.

V and J are TRBV9 and TRBJ2-5. The germline CDR1 and CDR2 sequences are SGDLS and YYNGEE. The CDR3 loop spans 13 amino acids. CDR3 in amino acids: CASSGVAQETQYF.

J is TRBJ2-4 and V is TRBV20-1; the TCRdb call, TRBD1, lacks DNA for checking. CDR1 is DFQATT, CDR2 SNEGSKA, per germline (reference sequence). This CDR3 has 13 amino acids. CDR3 sequence: CSARDPGSHIQYF.

The rearrangement links TRBV12-3 or TRBV12-4 to TRBJ2-2; there is no DNA to check the TCRdb D call of TRBD1. CDR3 length: 15 residues. CDR3 residues: CASTRQGRSTGELFF.

The chain is built from TRBV10-2 and TRBJ1-6; the TCRdb D gene call, TRBD1, has no DNA to confirm it. There are 14 residues in the CDR3. Germline V gene data show CDR1 as WSHSY and CDR2 as SAAADI. CDR3 sequence reads: CASNPGQGNSPLHF.

This chain joins TRBV27 and TRBJ2-5; the D gene TCRdb calls, TRBD2, cannot be checked with no DNA. This CDR3 comprises 13 residues. CDR1 is MNHEY and CDR2 is SMNVEV in the germline V gene (reference sequence). The CDR3 protein is CASSLSRRETQYF.

This rearrangement joins TRBV30 to TRBJ2-5. CDR3 length: 13 amino acids. Germline V gives CDR1 GTSNPN, CDR2 SVGIG (reference sequence). CDR3 residues: CAWSPMDQETQYF.

This rearrangement joins TRBV5-4 to TRBJ1-2. Germline CDR1 reads SGHNT; CDR2 reads YYREEE (reference sequence). There are 13 residues in the CDR3. The CDR3 region is CASSLRRVDGYTF.

The chain couples TRBV12-3 or TRBV12-4 to TRBJ1-4; the D call from TCRdb, TRBD1, cannot be confirmed without DNA. The CDR3 covers 12 residues. The CDR3: CASSLGGTELFF.

The genes are TRBV10-3 and TRBJ2-4; there is no DNA to check the TCRdb D call of TRBD2. Germline CDR1 reads ENHRY; CDR2 reads SYGVKD. The CDR3 is 15 residues long. CDR3 in amino acids: CAIMGDSGSKNIQYF.

The chain uses TRBV12-3 or TRBV12-4 and TRBJ1-5. This CDR3 spans 17 amino acids. CDR3 sequence: CASSLPAGRFGNQPQHF.

The rearrangement uses TRBV6-5 and TRBJ1-6. This CDR3 has 14 residues. Germline V lookup: CDR1 MNHEY, CDR2 SVGAGI. The CDR3 spells CASSYSDGDSPLHF.

The V and J genes are TRBV18 and TRBJ2-7; the D call of TRBD1 rests on TCRdb alone, since no DNA is present to check it. Germline values: CDR1 KGHSH, CDR2 LQKENI. The CDR3 loop spans 13 amino acids. CDR3 sequence reads: CASSLDRGNEQYF. The full variable domain, in which reference TRBV18 and TRBJ2-7 provide the parts outside the CDR3, is NAGVMQNPRHLVRRRGQEARLRCSPMKGHSHVYWYRQLPEEGLKFMVYLQKENIIDESGMPKERFSAEFPKEGPSILRIQQVVRGDSAAYFCASSLDRGNEQYFGPGTRLTVT.

This chain's CDR3 is CASSYGRPGGLGNQPQHF. The chain carries TRBV6-5 and TRBJ1-5; TCRdb proposes TRBD1, but this gene call is untestable without DNA. The germline V gene has CDR1 MNHEY and CDR2 SVGAGI. The CDR3 sequence is 18 residues long.

The chain employs TRBV28 and TRBJ1-5; TCRdb designates TRBD1, a call that cannot be tested without DNA. CDR3 length: 13 residues. The germline gives CDR1 MDHEN, CDR2 SYDVKM. CDR3 protein: CASYAPDNQPQHF.

The V and J genes are TRBV5-1 and TRBJ2-3. In germline, CDR1 is SGHRS, CDR2 YFSETQ. The CDR3 contains 16 residues. CDR3 residues: CASSLDVSVGTDTQYF.

The chain joins TRBV5-1 to TRBJ2-2; as DNA is missing, the TRBD1 call by TCRdb cannot be tested. Germline-derived CDR1 and CDR2 are SGHRS and YFSETQ. The CDR3 consists of 14 residues. The CDR3 spells CASSAQGTTGELFF.

The chain recombines TRBV20-1 with TRBJ2-3; TCRdb designates TRBD1, a call that cannot be tested without DNA. Germline CDR1 and CDR2: DFQATT and SNEGSKA (reference sequence). The CDR3 consists of 14 residues. The CDR3 region is CSAWVGPSTDTQYF.

This chain joins TRBV15 and TRBJ2-3. Germline V gene sequence: CDR1 LNHNV, CDR2 YYDKDF (reference sequence). The CDR3 is 13 residues long. The CDR3 spells CATSRDNAKTQYF.

The chain has TRBV20-1 and TRBJ2-3; with no DNA, the TCRdb D assignment of TRBD2 cannot be verified. CDR1 and CDR2 from the germline V gene are DFQATT and SNEGSKA (reference sequence). The CDR3 is made up of 17 amino acids. CDR3 amino acids: CSASFPLAGVRTDTQYF.